This T cell receptor (beta chain) was captured by sequencing in a study of T cells in localized non-small cell lung cancer. This clone has only one observation. The antigen is not known. The junction differs from germline at one of its ends, possibly a read error. General observations from the study: Adjacent lung had a median around 60 of the 100 largest tumor clones. Because researchers sequenced only one region of the tumor, heterogeneity is still possible. Greater blood T cell density accompanied longer overall survival. Uninvolved nearby lung showed the greatest T cell clonality, exceeding that found in tumor.

This CDR3 has 15 amino acids. Germline V gene data show CDR1 as SSHAT and CDR2 as FNYEAQ (reference sequence). The data were produced by immunoSEQ multiplex PCR, yet TCRdb's version contains in-frame clones alone and is incomplete. Of about 21,000 clones in the sample, about 89% were seen once. The origin of this receptor is a man between 40 and 70 years old with stage I lung adenocarcinoma. The specimen comprised peripheral blood, sampled before any cancer treatment. The rearrangement links TRBV7-7 to TRBJ2-1, with 10 bases that match TRBD2. CDR3 loop: CASSSKRGGDNEQFF. CDR3 coding DNA: TGTGCTAGCAGCTCCAAGCGGGGGGGGGACAATGAGCAGTTCTTC.